A selection of T cell receptor beta chains follows, all from one sample in a study of CD8+CD57+ T cells in acquired aplastic anemia. TCRdb re-analysed the reads in MiXCR, keeping a single row per CDR3 protein. Among approximately 200,000 distinct CDR3 sequences listed, 61% were seen once. Sequenced: sorted CD4+, CD8+, or CD8+CD57+ T cells (not recorded which) from PBMCs. These receptors were taken from a human donor in good health. The CDR3 runs from the conserved cysteine through the conserved F or W. Fields, in order: clone size, V gene, D gene, J gene, CDR3 DNA, CDR3 protein. A D gene is named only where the DNA matches it firmly. Clone size is shown for a subset of rows, as once, few, many or a class of expanded clone.

few	TRBV27	TRBD2	TRBJ2-1	TGTGCCAGCAGTTTGGCGGGGGGGCCAAATGAGCAGTTCTTC	CASSLAGGPNEQFF
few	TRBV7-9	TRBD1	TRBJ2-7	TGTGCCAGCAGCGGGACAGCCTACGAGCAGTACTTC	CASSGTAYEQYF
.	TRBV24-1	TRBD1	TRBJ2-1	TGTGCCACCAGTGATCCGGACAGGGGTACGTACAATGAGCAGTTCTTC	CATSDPDRGTYNEQFF
.	TRBV20-1	.	TRBJ2-7	TGCAGCTTAGGTCTGGGGGACGAGCAGTACTTC	CSLGLGDEQYF
.	TRBV10-3	.	TRBJ1-2	TGTGCCAGCAAAAAGGACCGAACTAACTATGGCTACACCTTC	CASKKDRTNYGYTF
many	TRBV20-1	.	TRBJ1-2	TGCAGTGCTATCCCGACAGGCCCGACTAACTATGGCTACACCTTC	CSAIPTGPTNYGYTF
few	TRBV24-1	TRBD1	TRBJ1-1	TGTGCCACCAGTGAGGGACAGGGCACTGAAGCTTTCTTT	CATSEGQGTEAFF
.	TRBV9	TRBD1	TRBJ1-6	TGTGCCAGCAGCGTAGCTACGGGACAGGGGGATTCACCCCTCCACTTT	CASSVATGQGDSPLHF
.	TRBV9	TRBD1	TRBJ1-1	TGTGCCAGCAGCGTATCTACGCTGACAGGGGGAGCTCTCTTT	CASSVSTLTGGALF
.	TRBV7-3	.	TRBJ1-1	TGTGCCAGCAGCTCGATTGGACAGAACACTGAAGCTTTCTTT	CASSSIGQNTEAFF
.	TRBV4-1	.	TRBJ1-1	TGCGCCAGCAGCCTAAACAGCCAACAGGGAGGGTATGCTGAAGCTTTCTTT	CASSLNSQQGGYAEAFF
.	TRBV7-9	TRBD1	TRBJ1-5	TGTGCCAGCAGCCTGGACAGGGGTCAGCCCCAGCATTTT	CASSLDRGQPQHF
many	TRBV12-3/TRBV12-4	TRBD1	TRBJ1-1	TGTGCCAGCAGTTTCACCGGGACAGAGAACACTGAAGCTTTCTTT	CASSFTGTENTEAFF
few	TRBV10-2	.	TRBJ2-1	TGCGCCAGCAGTGATTGGCAGAGCTCCTACAATGAGCAGTTCTTC	CASSDWQSSYNEQFF
few	TRBV2	TRBD2	TRBJ2-5	TGTGCCAGCGTGACTAGCGGGAGACCTCAAGAGACCCAGTACTTC	CASVTSGRPQETQYF
many	TRBV15	.	TRBJ2-2	TGTGCCACCAGAGGAAAGGAGAAGCACACCGGGGAGCTGTTTTTT	CATRGKEKHTGELFF
.	TRBV2	.	TRBJ1-5	TGTGCCAGCAGTGAACTGGGGGTCTTAAGCAATCAGCCCCAGCATTTT	CASSELGVLSNQPQHF
.	TRBV9	.	TRBJ2-5	TGTGCCAGCAGTCGCTTCCGATCAGGGAAACAAGAGACCCAGTACTTC	CASSRFRSGKQETQYF
.	TRBV29-1	.	TRBJ2-4	TGCAGCCCCAAGGGTACCGAATCTAGAGGACTAGCCAAAAACATTCAGTACTTC	CSPKGTESRGLAKNIQYF
.	TRBV10-3	.	TRBJ1-2	TGTGCCATCAGTGTTGACAGGAACTATGGCTACACCTTC	CAISVDRNYGYTF
.	TRBV10-3	.	TRBJ2-5	TGTGCCATCTCCCCGAGAGGGGAAGAGACCCAGTACTTC	CAISPRGEETQYF
few	TRBV28	TRBD1	TRBJ2-7	TGTGCCAGCAGTTTAAAACAGGGGATCCACGAGCAGTACTTC	CASSLKQGIHEQYF
.	TRBV20-1	TRBD2	TRBJ2-7	TGCAGTGCTCCGCCCCCCGGGACTAGCGGGTGGAGCTCCTACGAGCAGTACTTC	CSAPPPGTSGWSSYEQYF
.	TRBV7-9	.	TRBJ2-5	TGTGCCAGCAGCTCCTCGTTTGAGACCCAGTACTTC	CASSSSFETQYF
.	TRBV9	TRBD1	TRBJ1-5	TGTGCCAGCAGTGCGACAGGGGATATCAATCAGCCCCAGCATTTT	CASSATGDINQPQHF
few	TRBV28	.	TRBJ1-1	TGTGCCAGCAGTTTTGCGATAGGCACTGAAGCTTTCTTT	CASSFAIGTEAFF
many	TRBV4-3	TRBD1	TRBJ1-5	TGCGCCAGCAGCCAAGGGACAGGGGCGGGTCAGCCCCAGCATTTT	CASSQGTGAGQPQHF
.	TRBV20-1	TRBD2	TRBJ2-3	TGCAGTGCCCTACTAGCGCCAATGGGGGATACGCAGTATTTT	CSALLAPMGDTQYF
.	TRBV20-1	TRBD2	TRBJ2-7	TGCAGTGCCCTACTAGCGGGGTCCTACGAGCAGTACTTC	CSALLAGSYEQYF